This T cell receptor beta chain emerged from a study of CD8 T cells in ankylosing spondylitis. This CDR3 is built from 11 residues. CDR1 is SQVTM and CDR2 is ANQGSEA in the germline V gene. V lost 4 bases and J lost 9, with 10 bases in between. This clonotype was counted many times. Each CDR3 protein is one row after TCRdb ran MiXCR on the 5' RACE reads. Of a few hundred thousand distinct CDR3 sequences in the sample, about a sixth were seen once. The clonotype was recovered from a male donor with ankylosing spondylitis or in good health (not recorded which). Sequencing was performed on blood, either unsorted or a sorted T cell fraction (not recorded which). The V and J genes are TRBV29-1 and TRBJ2-4; the D is unclear. The CDR3 here is CSVVFRGIQYF. The CDR3 nucleotides are TGCAGCGTTGTCTTCCGAGGCATTCAGTACTTC.